This T cell receptor (beta chain) was identified during a study of T cells in Graves' hyperthyroidism and ophthalmopathy. Whole-study results and caveats: Most expanded thyroid clonotypes above 0.001 also appeared in blood. A model of 13 V-J features distinguished ophthalmopathy from stable hyperthyroidism.

Amplified regions were TCR beta CDR3 sequences from RNA transcripts. The HTBI primer set drove a first-round RT-PCR of the TCR CDR3. Each CDR3 protein gets one entry after TCRdb re-called the multiplex PCR reads with MiXCR. The sample consists of hundreds of thousands of distinct CDR3 sequences, 14% of them appearing once. This CDR3 region has 13 residues. In germline, CDR1 is LGHDT, CDR2 YNNKEL (reference sequence). With 4 bases removed from V and 5 bases from J, the gap between germline ends came to 11 bases. Ten or more counts support this clonotype. What it recognizes is unknown. Uncontrolled infections, other autoimmune diseases, pregnancy or lactation led to exclusion of patients. Fresh peripheral blood, 7.5 to 10 ml of it, supplied the PBMCs.

The sample taken for sequencing was blood. This sequence was found in a woman in her late teens or twenties with Graves' hyperthyroidism. The chain has TRBV3-1 and TRBJ1-1; the D is unclear. CDR3 in amino acids: CASSPRLGTEAFF. CDR3 DNA sequence: TGTGCCAGCAGCCCCCGATTAGGAACTGAAGCTTTCTTT.